Listed below are T cell receptor beta chains from one sample, sequenced in a study of cytomegalovirus exposure and HLA in healthy donors. Libraries were prepared by immunoSEQ multiplex PCR; TCRdb keeps only in-frame clonotypes and omits some of them. This table has approximately 100,000 clones, roughly a tenth appearing once. Sequenced material: PBMCs. The receptors shown here come from a man between 40 and 49 years old in good health and CMV-seropositive. The CDR3 runs from the conserved cysteine through the conserved F or W. A D gene is named only where the DNA matches it firmly. Not all rows give a size; the values are once, few, many and, for expanded clones, a class.

v_gene	d_gene	j_gene	abundance	CDR3nt	CDR3aa
TRBV5-4	-	TRBJ2-5	few	TGTGCCAGCAGCTTAGAAGCGAGGTACCAAGAGACCCAGTACTTC	CASSLEARYQETQYF
TRBV11-1	-	TRBJ2-2	-	TGTGCCAGCAGCCCCCCCCGGGTCCCAACGGACACCGGGGAGCTGTTTTTT	CASSPPRVPTDTGELFF
TRBV7-9	TRBD2	TRBJ2-1	-	TGTGCCAGCAGCCTAACTAGCGGGAGAAAGAATGAGCAGTTCTTC	CASSLTSGRKNEQFF
TRBV11-2	-	TRBJ1-6	few	TGTGCCAGCAGCTTAGATCCCGGTTCCGCCCTCCACTTT	CASSLDPGSALHF
TRBV10-1	TRBD2	TRBJ2-7	-	TGCGCCAGCAGTACAACTAGCGGTCCTCTAAAGCAGTACTTC	CASSTTSGPLKQYF
TRBV7-8	TRBD2	TRBJ2-1	-	TGTGCCAGCAGCCCGGTCCGGCTAGCGGCCTACAATGAGCAGTTCTTC	CASSPVRLAAYNEQFF
TRBV4-3	-	TRBJ2-1	few	TGCGCCAGCAGCCAACCTGAGACCACGGGAACTCGGGGCAATGAGCAGTTCTTC	CASSQPETTGTRGNEQFF
TRBV9	TRBD2	TRBJ2-1	-	TGTGCCAGCAGCGGGGGAGGGATGAGTGGAGAGCAGTTCTTC	CASSGGGMSGEQFF
TRBV9	-	TRBJ2-7	many	TGTGCCAGCAGCCTCACCGTGCAGACACACTCCTACGAGCAGTACTTC	CASSLTVQTHSYEQYF
TRBV28	-	TRBJ2-7	-	TGTGCCAGCAGTACGAGACCGGGTCCCCTCTCCTACGAGCAGTACTTC	CASSTRPGPLSYEQYF
TRBV7-3	-	TRBJ2-7	few	TGTGCCAGCAGCAAAGAAGCGGGCTACGAGCAGTACTTC	CASSKEAGYEQYF
TRBV28	-	TRBJ1-5	few	TGTGCCAGCACAACAGTACAGGAACGACAGCATTTT	CASTTVQERQHF
TRBV5-4	-	TRBJ2-1	-	TGTGCCAGCAGCCGGCAGGATAGTGAGCAGTTCTTC	CASSRQDSEQFF
TRBV7-9	-	TRBJ1-1	few	TGTGCCAGCAGCCTTACAGGTCTGGACACTGAAGCTTTCTTT	CASSLTGLDTEAFF
TRBV9	TRBD2	TRBJ2-3	-	TGTGCCAGCAGCGTGACGGGGGGGGAAGCCACAGATACGCAGTATTTT	CASSVTGGEATDTQYF
TRBV6-5	-	TRBJ1-5	-	TGTGCCAGCAGTTACAAGTCGGGGGTTCAGCCCCAGCATTTT	CASSYKSGVQPQHF
TRBV10-3	TRBD2	TRBJ2-1	-	TGTGCCATCAGTGAGTCGTTAGGACTAGCGGGAGGAGATGAGCAGTTCTTC	CAISESLGLAGGDEQFF
TRBV19	TRBD1	TRBJ1-4	-	TGTGCCAGTAGCCTACGACAGGGGATCAGCGAAAAACTGTTTTTT	CASSLRQGISEKLFF
TRBV9	TRBD2	TRBJ2-5	-	TGTGCCAGCAGCGTAGGATCGGGAGGGGGGGAGACCCAGTACTTC	CASSVGSGGGETQYF
TRBV10-3	TRBD1	TRBJ2-5	few	TGTGCCATCAGTGAGACAGGGGCGGTAGAGACCCAGTACTTC	CAISETGAVETQYF
TRBV7-9	TRBD1	TRBJ2-1	-	TGTGCCAGCAGCGGGCACAGGGGCGGCAATGAGCAGTTCTTC	CASSGHRGGNEQFF
TRBV7-3	-	TRBJ2-1	-	TGTGCCAGCAGCCCCGCCCGGGATGACAATGAGCAGTTCTTC	CASSPARDDNEQFF
TRBV5-3	-	TRBJ1-2	few	TGTGCCAGAAGCGCCCCGGACAGCCGGGGCTACACCTTC	CARSAPDSRGYTF
TRBV10-3	-	TRBJ2-7	few	TGTGCCACCACGACAGGTCTCCACGAGCAGTACTTC	CATTTGLHEQYF
TRBV29-1	-	TRBJ1-4	-	TGCAGCGCCCTTGCAACTAATGAAAAACTGTTTTTT	CSALATNEKLFF
TRBV28	-	TRBJ2-7	few	TGTGCCAGCAGTTTAAGCGGTTCTCGGGAGCAGTACTTC	CASSLSGSREQYF
TRBV21-1	-	TRBJ2-2	-	TGTGCCAGCACCGTAAAGGAGGCGGGAGGGAACACCGGGGAGCTGTTTTTT	CASTVKEAGGNTGELFF
TRBV10-1	-	TRBJ1-5	few	TGCGCCAGCAGTGAGGGGAGGGGATCTCAGCCCCAGCATTTT	CASSEGRGSQPQHF
TRBV4-2	-	TRBJ1-1	-	TGTGCCAGCAGGCGAAGCGGGTTAGGGCCTGTTGGGGTAAGCACTGAAGCTTTCTTT	CASRRSGLGPVGVSTEAFF
TRBV4-1	-	TRBJ1-2	-	TGCGCCAGCAGCCCGGACAGAAACTATGGCTACACCTTC	CASSPDRNYGYTF
TRBV5-4	TRBD2	TRBJ2-5	-	TGTGCCAGCAGCCCCGGGAGGCGGGAGGGCGGGGAGACCCAGTACTTC	CASSPGRREGGETQYF
TRBV5-1	TRBD1	TRBJ1-1	few	TGCGCCAGCAGTATCAGGGGGGAGACTGAAGCTTTCTTT	CASSIRGETEAFF
TRBV29-1	TRBD2	TRBJ2-7	few	TGCAGCGTTTCCGGACTAGCGGGAGAGTATTACGAGCAGTACTTC	CSVSGLAGEYYEQYF
TRBV5-1	TRBD1	TRBJ2-2	-	TGCGCCAGCAGCTTGTGGGCAGGGGGTACCGGGGAGCTGTTTTTT	CASSLWAGGTGELFF
TRBV7-2	TRBD1	TRBJ2-7	few	TGTGCCAGCAGCTTCTACCGGGACAGGGGTAGCGAGCAGTACTTC	CASSFYRDRGSEQYF
TRBV4-1	TRBD2	TRBJ2-1	few	TGCGCCAGCAGCCAGGGACTAGCGTATGAGCAGTTCTTC	CASSQGLAYEQFF
TRBV7-2	-	TRBJ2-3	few	TGTGCCAGCAGCTTAGCCCTGTTCACAGATACGCAGTATTTT	CASSLALFTDTQYF
TRBV19	TRBD1	TRBJ2-3	few	TGTGCCAGTAGTTGGGGACAGCGCACAGATACGCAGTATTTT	CASSWGQRTDTQYF
TRBV5-1	-	TRBJ2-7	-	TGCGCCAGCAGCATGGAAATGAGCTACGAGCAGTACTTC	CASSMEMSYEQYF
TRBV7-9	TRBD2	TRBJ2-1	-	TGTGCCAGCAGCCGCCTAACTAGCGGGGCTAGCTCCTACAATGAGCAGTTCTTC	CASSRLTSGASSYNEQFF
TRBV9	-	TRBJ1-1	-	TGTGCCAGCAGCGCCGTCGGGTCTTTGAACACTGAAGCTTTCTTT	CASSAVGSLNTEAFF
TRBV11-2	TRBD1	TRBJ1-2	many	TGTGCCAGCAGCTTAGAGGCAGGGGGCTATGGCTACACCTTC	CASSLEAGGYGYTF
TRBV5-1	-	TRBJ1-3	-	TGCGCCAGCAGCTTGGGGCAGGGCAACTCTGGAAACACCATATATTTT	CASSLGQGNSGNTIYF
TRBV7-6	TRBD1	TRBJ1-3	-	TGTGCCAGCAGCTTAGCGGTAGCCTTAGGAACAGGGGACGTGGAAGGAAACACCATATATTTT	CASSLAVALGTGDVEGNTIYF
TRBV6-5	-	TRBJ2-1	-	TGTGCCAGCGGGTACAGCAATGAGCAGTTCTTC	CASGYSNEQFF